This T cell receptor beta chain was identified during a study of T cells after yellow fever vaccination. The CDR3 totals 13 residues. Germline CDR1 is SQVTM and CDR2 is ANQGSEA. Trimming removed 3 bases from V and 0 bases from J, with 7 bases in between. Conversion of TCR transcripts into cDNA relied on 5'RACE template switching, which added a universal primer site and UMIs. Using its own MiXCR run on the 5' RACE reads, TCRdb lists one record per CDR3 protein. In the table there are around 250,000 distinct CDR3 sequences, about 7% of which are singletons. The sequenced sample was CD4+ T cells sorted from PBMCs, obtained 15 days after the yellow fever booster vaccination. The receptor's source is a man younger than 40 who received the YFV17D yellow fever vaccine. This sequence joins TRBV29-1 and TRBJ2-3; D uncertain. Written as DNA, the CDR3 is TGCAGCGTTGATATGGGGAGCACAGATACGCAGTATTTT. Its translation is CSVDMGSTDTQYF.